This T cell receptor beta chain is from a study of shared clonotypes between healthy human individuals. Overall study: Researchers drew samples from two women and three men aged 18 to 49. Used for every donor were three CD4 naive, three CD4 memory, two CD8 naive and one CD8 memory plate.

Concerning this clone: What it binds is unknown.

The CDR3 extends over 14 amino acids. With 8 bases removed from V and 3 bases from J, the gap between germline ends came to 13 bases. Germline CDR1 is MNHNY and CDR2 is SVGAGI (reference sequence). Points from the study as a whole: Researchers found naive subsets generally carried larger estimated richness than memory subsets.

The repertoire was sequenced with immunoSEQ multiplex PCR; TCRdb's copy has only in-frame clones and lacks some. The repertoire includes more than 2,000,000 clones, roughly 93% of them detected once, and 0.39% sits in the top ten. Sequencing was performed on naive CD4+ T cells from PBMCs. Noted subset: CD45RA+ positively selected. V and J are TRBV6-6 and TRBJ1-4; the D gene is possibly TRBD1 (5 bases). This TCR derives from a man younger than 35 in good health. Some clones in this sample may be carry-over from other donors' samples. The CDR3 protein is CASGRGTSNEKLFF. The CDR3 DNA follows: TGTGCCAGCGGACGTGGGACCTCTAATGAAAAACTGTTTTTT.